What follows describes a single T cell receptor (beta chain). The CDR3 totals 17 residues. Germline assignment: CDR1 LNHDA and CDR2 SQIVND (reference sequence). Losses at the gene ends were 1 base for V and 0 bases for J; bases not matched to a gene: 2. The sample's treatment: randomized to nivolumab then ipilimumab (arm A) or the reverse (arm B). No patient had prior DNA-damaging chemotherapy. PBMC sorting kept live CD3+CD8+ cells without CD19 or CD56. This sample stems from a study of sequential checkpoint blockade in melanoma. Study context: Randomization was 1:1 between first-line nivolumab→ipilimumab and ipilimumab→nivolumab. Both treatment sequences were followed by maintenance nivolumab.

The method was immunoSEQ multiplex PCR; TCRdb's version includes in-frame clones alone and lacks a portion of them. Of about 17,000 clones listed, less than 75% are singletons. This specimen was CD8+ T cells sorted from blood (inferred from file names), taken from a patient given nivolumab and ipilimumab in sequence. The chain links TRBV19 to TRBJ2-1; TRBD2 matches at 11 bases. The receptor's source is a human donor with melanoma. CDR3 region: CASSIVSGGASYNEQFF. Written as DNA, the CDR3 is TGTGCCAGTAGTATAGTTAGCGGGGGGGCCTCCTACAATGAGCAGTTCTTC.